This TCR beta chain derives from a study of blood T cell repertoires in COVID-19. Study-wide context: T cells, B-cell-depleted T cells, or PBMCs provided the cDNA or gDNA that served as material.

The V end lost 2 bases, the J end lost 7 bases, and 18 bases lay between the germline ends. CDR1 MRHNA and CDR2 SNTAGT come from the germline V gene. This CDR3 has 15 amino acids. The method was immunoSEQ multiplex PCR; TCRdb's version includes in-frame clones alone and lacks a portion of them. The table includes more than 200,000 clones, around 81% detected once. The origin of this receptor is a man aged 25-40 years with acute COVID-19. The chain carries TRBV6-4 and TRBJ2-7, with D perhaps TRBD1 (7 bases). Sequenced input: PBMCs or T cells enriched from blood (not recorded which). The CDR3 protein is CASSDAGRGDWEQYF. In nucleotides, the CDR3 is TGTGCCAGCAGTGACGCGGGCAGGGGGGATTGGGAGCAGTACTTC.